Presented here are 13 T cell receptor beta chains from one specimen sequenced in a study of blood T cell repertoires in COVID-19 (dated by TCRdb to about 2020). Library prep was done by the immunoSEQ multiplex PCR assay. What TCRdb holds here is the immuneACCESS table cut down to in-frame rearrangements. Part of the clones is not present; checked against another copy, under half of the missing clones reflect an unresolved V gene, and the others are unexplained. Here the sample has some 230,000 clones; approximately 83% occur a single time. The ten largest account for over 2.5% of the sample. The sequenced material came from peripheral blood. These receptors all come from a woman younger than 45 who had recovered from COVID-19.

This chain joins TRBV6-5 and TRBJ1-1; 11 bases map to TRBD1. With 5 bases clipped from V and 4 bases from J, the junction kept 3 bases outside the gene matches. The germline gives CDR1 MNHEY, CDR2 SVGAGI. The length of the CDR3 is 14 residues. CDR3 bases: TGTGCCAGCAGTACTGGACAGGGGGCCACTGAAGCTTTCTTT. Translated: CASSTGQGATEAFF.

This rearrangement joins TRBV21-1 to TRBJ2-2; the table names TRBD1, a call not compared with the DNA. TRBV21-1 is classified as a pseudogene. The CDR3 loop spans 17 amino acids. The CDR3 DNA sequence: TGTGCCAGCAGGCCCCCTCCGACAGGAGGGAACACCGGGGAGCTGTTTTTT. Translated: CASRPPPTGGNTGELFF.

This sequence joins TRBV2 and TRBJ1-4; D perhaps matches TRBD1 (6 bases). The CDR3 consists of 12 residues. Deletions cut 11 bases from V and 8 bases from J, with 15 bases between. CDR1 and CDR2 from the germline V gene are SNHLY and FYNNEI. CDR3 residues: CAGAGVGEKLFF. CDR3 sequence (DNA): TGTGCCGGCGCAGGGGTCGGGGAAAAACTGTTTTTT.

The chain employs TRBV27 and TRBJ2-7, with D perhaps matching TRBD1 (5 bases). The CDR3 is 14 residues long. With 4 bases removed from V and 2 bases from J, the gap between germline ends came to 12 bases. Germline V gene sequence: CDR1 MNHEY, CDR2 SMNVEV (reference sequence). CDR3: CASSSLQAAYEQYF. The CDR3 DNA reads TGTGCCAGCAGTTCGCTACAGGCCGCCTACGAGCAGTACTTC.

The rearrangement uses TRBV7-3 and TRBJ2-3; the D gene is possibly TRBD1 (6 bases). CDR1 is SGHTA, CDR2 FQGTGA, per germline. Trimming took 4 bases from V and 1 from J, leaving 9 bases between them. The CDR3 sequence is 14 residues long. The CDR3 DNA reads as TGTGCCAGCAGCTCAGGGGCAGGCACAGATACGCAGTATTTT. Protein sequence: CASSSGAGTDTQYF.

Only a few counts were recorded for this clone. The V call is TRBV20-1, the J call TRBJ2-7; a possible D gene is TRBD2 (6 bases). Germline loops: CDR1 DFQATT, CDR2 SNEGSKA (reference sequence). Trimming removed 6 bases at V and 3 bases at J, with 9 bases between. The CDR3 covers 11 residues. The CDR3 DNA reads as TGCAGTGCAGGAGGGGTCTACGAGCAGTACTTC. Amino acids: CSAGGVYEQYF.

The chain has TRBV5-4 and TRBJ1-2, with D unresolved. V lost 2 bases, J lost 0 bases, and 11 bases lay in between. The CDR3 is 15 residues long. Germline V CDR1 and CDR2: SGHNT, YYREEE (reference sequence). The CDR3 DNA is TGTGCCAGCAGCTTAGGTGGGCAAGCTAACTATGGCTACACCTTC. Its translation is CASSLGGQANYGYTF.

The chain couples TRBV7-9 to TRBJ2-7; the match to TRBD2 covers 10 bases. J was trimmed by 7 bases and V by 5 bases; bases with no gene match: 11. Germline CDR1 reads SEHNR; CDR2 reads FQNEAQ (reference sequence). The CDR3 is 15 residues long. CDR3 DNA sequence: TGTGCCAGCAGCACGCGAGCGGGAGGGCCCGAAGAGCAGTACTTC. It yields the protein CASSTRAGGPEEQYF.

Here the CDR3 reads CASSEVPSGRYEQYF. In DNA, the CDR3 is TGTGCCAGCAGTGAAGTGCCTAGCGGGAGATACGAGCAGTACTTC. This chain links TRBV6-1 with TRBJ2-7; 10 bases map to TRBD2. The CDR3 consists of 15 residues. J lost 4 bases, V lost 1 base, and 4 bases had no gene match. Germline-derived CDR1 and CDR2 are MNHNS and SASEGT.

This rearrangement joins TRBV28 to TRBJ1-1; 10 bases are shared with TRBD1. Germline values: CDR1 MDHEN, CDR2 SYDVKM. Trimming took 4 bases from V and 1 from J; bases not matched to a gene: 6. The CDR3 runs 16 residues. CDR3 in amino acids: CASSSWTGGWNTEAFF. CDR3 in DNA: TGTGCCAGCAGTTCCTGGACAGGGGGGTGGAACACTGAAGCTTTCTTT.

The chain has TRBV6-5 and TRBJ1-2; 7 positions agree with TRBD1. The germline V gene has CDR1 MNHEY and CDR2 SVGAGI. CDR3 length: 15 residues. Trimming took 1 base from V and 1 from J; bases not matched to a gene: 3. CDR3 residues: CASSYWTGGNYGYTF. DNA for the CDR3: TGTGCCAGCAGTTACTGGACAGGAGGTAACTATGGCTACACCTTC.

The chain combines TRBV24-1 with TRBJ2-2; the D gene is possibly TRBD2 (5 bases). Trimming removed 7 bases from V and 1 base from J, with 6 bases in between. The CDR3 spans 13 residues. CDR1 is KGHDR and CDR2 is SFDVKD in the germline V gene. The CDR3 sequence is CATRDLNTGELFF. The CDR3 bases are TGTGCCACCAGGGACTTGAACACCGGGGAGCTGTTTTTT.

For the CDR3, the DNA is TGTGCCAGCAGTGCCGCTGGGGACAGGGTAACCCTTAATGAAAAACTGTTTTTT. This encodes CASSAAGDRVTLNEKLFF. The gene calls are TRBV6-1 and TRBJ1-4, with TRBD1 matching 9 bases. Germline assignment: CDR1 MNHNS and CDR2 SASEGT. This CDR3 is built from 18 residues. With 4 bases clipped from V and 4 bases from J, the junction kept 13 bases outside the gene matches.